Each of the 16 T cell receptor beta chains below was sequenced from the same sample in a study of blood T cell repertoires in COVID-19 (dated by TCRdb to 2019 to 2021). Receptor libraries were prepared by the immunoSEQ multiplex PCR assay. Drawn from immuneACCESS, this table holds only the in-frame rearrangements with V and J called that TCRdb kept. Clones are partly lost; checked studies trace under half to an unresolved V gene and leave the rest unexplained. The sample table shows 150,000 or so clones, and about 81% are seen once. The ten most abundant clones make up approximately 9.1% of the sample. Sequenced sample: peripheral blood. These receptors all stem from a woman between 65 and 79 years old with acute or convalescent COVID-19.

This chain connects TRBV7-2 to TRBJ1-4, with 10 bases aligning to TRBD1. V dropped 0 bases and J dropped 6; count of bases not matched to a gene: 1. In germline, CDR1 is SGHTA, CDR2 FQGNSA. This CDR3 is built from 15 residues. CDR3: CASSLAGQGDEKLFF. The CDR3 DNA is TGTGCCAGCAGCTTAGCTGGACAGGGGGATGAAAAACTGTTTTTT.

The chain recombines TRBV15 with TRBJ2-2; 11 bases align to TRBD1. Germline lookup yields CDR1 LNHNV and CDR2 YYDKDF (reference sequence). The CDR3 loop spans 15 amino acids. V lost 7 bases, J lost 5 bases, and 6 bases stayed unmatched. As DNA, the CDR3 is TGTGCCACCACCAAGGACAGGGGGCGAACCGGGGAGCTGTTTTTT. Translated, it gives CATTKDRGRTGELFF.

This clone has just one count. The rearrangement links TRBV28 to TRBJ2-2, with D possibly TRBD2 on 7 matching bases. V lost 6 bases, J lost 7 bases, and 21 bases lay in between. The CDR3 is 16 residues long. Germline V lookup: CDR1 MDHEN, CDR2 SYDVKM. The CDR3 DNA reads as TGTGCCAGCAGCCCGCGGAGGGGGACGGGAGGCGGGGAGCTGTTTTTT. Translation gives CASSPRRGTGGGELFF.

The V and J genes are TRBV5-4 and TRBJ2-3; D is ambiguous. Germline V CDR1 and CDR2: SGHNT, YYREEE (reference sequence). CDR3 size: 15 residues. V lost 2 bases to trimming and J lost 0 bases, with 10 bases between them. CDR3 sequence reads: CASSFGSASTDTQYF. CDR3 bases: TGTGCCAGCAGCTTCGGCAGCGCTAGCACAGATACGCAGTATTTT. The variable domain in full, with the rest retrieved from reference TRBV5-4 and TRBJ2-3, is ETGVTQSPTHLIKTRGQQVTLRCSSQSGHNTVSWYQQALGQGPQFIFQYYREEENGRGNFPPRFSGLQFPNYSSELNVNALELDDSALYLCASSFGSASTDTQYFGPGTRLTVL.

This clone was picked up one time. The chain combines TRBV28 with TRBJ1-2; the match to TRBD1 covers 7 bases. The CDR3 extends over 14 amino acids. V dropped 6 bases and J dropped 4; count of bases not matched to a gene: 8. Germline V gives CDR1 MDHEN, CDR2 SYDVKM. CDR3 region: CASSPRTGLYGYTF. The DNA of the CDR3 is TGTGCCAGCAGCCCACGGACAGGCCTCTATGGCTACACCTTC.

CDR3 protein: CASSLPWTSGGLTDTQYF. The DNA of the CDR3 is TGTGCCAGCAGTCTCCCCTGGACTAGCGGGGGCTTAACAGATACGCAGTATTTT. V usage is TRBV28 and J usage is TRBJ2-3; TRBD2 matches 13 bases. J lost 3 bases, V lost 5 bases, and 11 bases had no gene match. Germline V gene sequence: CDR1 MDHEN, CDR2 SYDVKM. The CDR3 is 18 amino acids.

This chain links TRBV28 with TRBJ1-2; TRBD1 agrees at 7 bases. The CDR3 is made up of 14 amino acids. Per the germline V gene, CDR1 is MDHEN and CDR2 is SYDVKM. The V gene end was trimmed by 6 bases and the J gene end by 6 bases; junction bases not matched to a gene: 10. CDR3 nucleotides: TGTGCCAGCAGCTTACGACAGGGAAGGGATGGCTACACCTTC. Translated: CASSLRQGRDGYTF.

The DNA of the CDR3 is TGTGCCAGCAGCGGCCGCGCGGGGGGCTACGAGCAGTACTTC. Its protein is CASSGRAGGYEQYF. The chain couples TRBV9 to TRBJ2-7; 8 bases are a match to TRBD2. Germline CDR1 is SGDLS and CDR2 is YYNGEE. V shed 3 bases and J 3 bases; nucleotides not matched to a gene: 5. The CDR3 is 14 amino acids.

The gene calls are TRBV19 and TRBJ2-4, with D perhaps matching TRBD2 (6 bases). Between the trimmed V and J ends, which lost 7 bases and 0 bases, there was a span of 13 bases. This CDR3 spans 15 amino acids. CDR1 and CDR2 from the germline V gene are LNHDA and SQIVND (reference sequence). In DNA form, the CDR3 reads TGTGCCAGTAAAGGAGGGGCGCTAGCCAAAAACATTCAGTACTTC. Translated, it gives CASKGGALAKNIQYF.

In DNA, the CDR3 is TGTGCCAGCAGCATCGGACAGGGCGGCTATGGCTACACCTTC. Encoded protein: CASSIGQGGYGYTF. The chain combines TRBV7-2 with TRBJ1-2, with 8 nucleotides matching TRBD1. Trimming removed 5 bases from V and 4 bases from J; junction bases left unmatched: 6. Germline V CDR1 and CDR2: SGHTA, FQGNSA. The CDR3 is 14 residues long.

On this clone itself: The junction differs from germline at one of its ends, possibly a read error. This chain joins TRBV10-3 and TRBJ2-2; a possible D gene is TRBD2 (8 bases). The CDR3 consists of 15 residues. Germline CDR1 and CDR2: ENHRY and SYGVKD. CDR3 region: CAIRGGTANTEELFF. The CDR3 DNA reads TGTGCCATACGCGGGGGGACAGCGAACACCGAGGAGCTGTTTTTT.

This chain uses TRBV19 with TRBJ2-5, with 11 bases identical to TRBD2. The V and J ends lost 4 bases and 0 bases, in that order; junction bases with no gene match: 7. The CDR3 length is 17 residues. In germline, CDR1 is LNHDA, CDR2 SQIVND (reference sequence). The CDR3 sequence is CASSTGLAAQHQETQYF. As DNA, the CDR3 is TGTGCCAGTAGTACGGGACTAGCGGCGCAACACCAAGAGACCCAGTACTTC.

The chain uses TRBV3-1 (or the pseudogene TRBV3-2) and TRBJ2-3, with 8 nucleotides matching TRBD2. The CDR3 consists of 18 residues. V lost 0 bases to trimming and J lost 2 bases; unmatched junction nucleotides: 10. Germline V gene sequence: CDR1 LGHDT, CDR2 YNNKEL (reference sequence). The CDR3 DNA follows: TGTGCCAGCAGCCAAGATCTCAGGGGACTAGAGACCACAGATACGCAGTATTTT. As protein: CASSQDLRGLETTDTQYF.

The chain is built from TRBV5-1 and TRBJ1-1; 9 nucleotides agree with TRBD1. Germline CDR1 is SGHRS and CDR2 is YFSETQ. CDR3 size: 14 residues. J was trimmed by 3 bases and V by 0 bases; bases with no gene match: 0. The CDR3 protein is CASSLDRGHTEAFF. The CDR3 DNA follows: TGCGCCAGCAGCTTGGACAGGGGGCACACTGAAGCTTTCTTT.

This chain links TRBV28 with TRBJ1-1; D is undetermined. The CDR3 totals 12 residues. Trimming shortened V by 5 bases and J by 3 bases, and 7 bases separated the two germline ends. CDR1 is MDHEN, CDR2 SYDVKM, per germline. The CDR3 here is CASSDGYTEAFF. For the CDR3, the DNA is TGTGCCAGCAGTGACGGGTACACTGAAGCTTTCTTT.

The chain is built from TRBV6-1 and TRBJ1-1, with D perhaps matching TRBD1 (6 bases). The CDR3 runs 13 residues. CDR1 is MNHNS and CDR2 is SASEGT in the germline V gene. V lost 2 bases and J 9 bases, leaving 13 bases between the germline ends. CDR3 nucleotides: TGTGCCAGCAGTGAATGGGCCAGGGGACAAGCTTTCTTT. It yields the protein CASSEWARGQAFF.